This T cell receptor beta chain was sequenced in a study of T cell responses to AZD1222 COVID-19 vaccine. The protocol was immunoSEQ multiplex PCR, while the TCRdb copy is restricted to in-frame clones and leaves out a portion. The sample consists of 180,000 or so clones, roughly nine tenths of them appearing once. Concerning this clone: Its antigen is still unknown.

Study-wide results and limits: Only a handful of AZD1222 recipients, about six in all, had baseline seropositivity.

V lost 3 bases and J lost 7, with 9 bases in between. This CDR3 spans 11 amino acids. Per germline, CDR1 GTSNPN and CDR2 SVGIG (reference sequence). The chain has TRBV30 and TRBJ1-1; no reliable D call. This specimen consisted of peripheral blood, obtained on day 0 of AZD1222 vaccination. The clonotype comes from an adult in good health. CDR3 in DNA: TGTGCCTGGAGCGTAGGTGTTGAAGCTTTCTTT. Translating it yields CAWSVGVEAFF.